This T cell receptor beta chain was identified in a study of circulating and synovial CD4+ cells in juvenile arthritis. CDR1 is WSHSY and CDR2 is SAAADI in the germline V gene. CDR3 length: 12 amino acids. V was cut by 6 bases and J by 4 bases, with 9 bases left in between. Using immunoSEQ multiplex PCR, the repertoire was profiled, and TCRdb retains in-frame clones only, with some absent. The table lists some 35,000 clones, 95% of them singletons. This clone was seen a single time. The rearrangement joins TRBV10-2 to TRBJ1-2; the D gene is possibly TRBD1 (5 bases). This TCR was sampled from a human donor with juvenile idiopathic arthritis. Specimen: CD4+ T cells from blood. The CDR3 DNA is TGCGCCAGCAGCGCTGACAGCTATGGCTACACCTTC. Translated: CASSADSYGYTF.